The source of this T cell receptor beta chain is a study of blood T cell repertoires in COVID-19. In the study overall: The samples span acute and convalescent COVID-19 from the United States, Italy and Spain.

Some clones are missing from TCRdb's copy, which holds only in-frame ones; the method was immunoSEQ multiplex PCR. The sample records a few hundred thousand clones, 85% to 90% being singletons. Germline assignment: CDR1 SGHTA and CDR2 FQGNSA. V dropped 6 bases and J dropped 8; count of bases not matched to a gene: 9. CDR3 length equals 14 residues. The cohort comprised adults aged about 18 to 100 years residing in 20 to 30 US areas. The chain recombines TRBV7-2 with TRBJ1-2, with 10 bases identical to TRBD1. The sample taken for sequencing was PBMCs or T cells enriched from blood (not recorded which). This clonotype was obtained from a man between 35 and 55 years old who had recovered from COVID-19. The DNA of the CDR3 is TGTGCCAGCAGTGGGACAGGGGCCCATCTCGGCTACACCTTC. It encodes CASSGTGAHLGYTF.